The sequence of this T cell receptor beta chain was determined in a study of T cells in women clearing cervical HPV infection. Assay: immunoSEQ multiplex PCR; the TCRdb copy retains only in-frame clones and omits some. This table holds under 50,000 clones. The receptor was derived from a woman between 18 and 70 years old with a cervical HPV16 infection that either progressed to CIN3+ or cleared (not recorded which). Specimen: blood buffy coat.

The part of the CDR3 DNA that was read is TGTGCCAGTAATTTCTACTCCGGGACAGGGGGCCACCGGGGCCAAGAGACG. It yields the protein CASNFYSGTGGHRGQET. The full CDR3 sequence reads CASNFYSGTGGHRGQETQYF. This chain uses TRBV19 with TRBJ2-3, with TRBD1 identical over 12 bases. The DNA ends 3 residues before the CDR3 does, and the rest of the CDR3 is filled in from the germline J gene. The CDR3 is 20 amino acids. Germline V gene lookup returns CDR1 LNHDA and CDR2 SQIVND (reference sequence).